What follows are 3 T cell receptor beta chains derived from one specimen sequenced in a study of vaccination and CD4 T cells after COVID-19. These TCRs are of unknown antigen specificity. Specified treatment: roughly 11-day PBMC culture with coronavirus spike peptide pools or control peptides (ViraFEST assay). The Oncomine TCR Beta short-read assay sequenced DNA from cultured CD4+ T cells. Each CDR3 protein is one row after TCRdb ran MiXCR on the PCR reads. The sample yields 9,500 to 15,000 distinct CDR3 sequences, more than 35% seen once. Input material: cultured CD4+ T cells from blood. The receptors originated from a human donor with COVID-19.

CDR3 coding DNA: TGTGCCAGCAGTCAGGGACTTAGCGTTGTGGAGACCCAGTACTTC. Protein sequence: CASSQGLSVVETQYF. The V call is TRBV6-1, the J call TRBJ2-5; possible D gene TRBD2, 6 bases. The length of the CDR3 is 15 residues. V lost 5 bases and J lost 5, with 18 bases in between. In germline, CDR1 is MNHNS, CDR2 SASEGT.

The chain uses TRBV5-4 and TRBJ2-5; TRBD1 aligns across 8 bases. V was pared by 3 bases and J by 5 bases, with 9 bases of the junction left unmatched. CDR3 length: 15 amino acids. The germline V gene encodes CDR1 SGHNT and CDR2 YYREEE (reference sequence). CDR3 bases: TGTGCCAGCAGCTCCTGGGCAGGGGGCCTGGAGACCCAGTACTTC. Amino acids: CASSSWAGGLETQYF.

The CDR3 reads CASSLEVQSTQYF. The DNA for the CDR3 is TGCGCCAGCAGCTTGGAGGTGCAAAGTACGCAGTATTTT. V is TRBV5-1 and J is TRBJ2-3; no clear D gene. CDR1 is SGHRS and CDR2 is YFSETQ in the germline V gene. The V end was cut by 0 bases, the J end by 8 bases, with 10 bases between. CDR3 length: 13 amino acids. The full variable domain, its missing parts supplied by reference TRBV5-1 and TRBJ2-3, is KAGVTQTPRYLIKTRGQQVTLSCSPISGHRSVSWYQQTPGQGLQFLFEYFSETQRNKGNFPGRFSGRQFSNSRSEMNVSTLELGDSALYLCASSLEVQSTQYFGPGTRLTVL.